Each of the 21 T cell receptor beta chains below was sequenced from the same sample in a study of T cells in Graves' hyperthyroidism and ophthalmopathy (dated by TCRdb to the late 2010s). Libraries were prepared through multiplex PCR. Sequenced on an Illumina HiSeq 2000. The TCR beta CDR3 regions were amplified from the RNA transcripts. The TCR CDR3 was subjected to a first round of RT-PCR using the HTBI primer set and the Qiagen OneStep RT-PCR kit. TCRdb handled the public reads itself, with Q25 trimming in fastp and clone calling in MiXCR, and kept productive beta chains. Every distinct CDR3 protein forms one entry, paired with its most common genes and DNA. In all, the sample holds hundreds of thousands of distinct CDR3 sequences, and approximately 15% of those were seen once. The ten largest make up around 14% of the sample. Sequenced input: blood. Every receptor here comes from a man aged 18 to 29 with Graves' ophthalmopathy.

This clonotype was counted between two and nine times. The chain employs TRBV12-3 or TRBV12-4 and TRBJ1-4; the D is unclear. The CDR3 loop spans 15 amino acids. V was clipped by 3 bases and J by 0 bases, with 8 bases between them. The CDR3 sequence is CASSFSVATNEKLFF. In DNA, the CDR3 is TGTGCCAGCAGTTTTTCAGTTGCAACTAATGAAAAACTGTTTTTT.

In its sample, this clonotype was seen many times. J is TRBJ2-3 and V is TRBV18, with D perhaps matching TRBD2 (6 bases). Trimming pared 0 bases from V and 5 bases from J, leaving 15 bases between. Germline loops: CDR1 KGHSH, CDR2 LQKENI. The CDR3 spans 16 residues. CDR3 coding DNA: TGTGCCAGCTCACCACCCGCCCCGACTAGGGGAGATACGCAGTATTTT. Residues: CASSPPAPTRGDTQYF.

The chain combines TRBV25-1 with TRBJ2-5; no clear D. CDR1 is MGHDK, CDR2 SYGVNS, per germline. The CDR3 totals 16 residues. Trimming shortened V by 4 bases and J by 0 bases, and 15 bases separated the two germline ends. CDR3 DNA sequence: TGTGCCAGCAGTGGCCGGACCCGATCTTACCAAGAGACCCAGTACTTC. Translating it yields CASSGRTRSYQETQYF. Based on the CDR3 plus reference TRBV25-1 and TRBJ2-5, the full variable domain is EADIYQTPRYLVIGTGKKITLECSQTMGHDKMYWYQQDPGMELHLIHYSYGVNSTEKGDLSSESTVSRIRTEHFPLTLESARPSHTSQYLCASSGRTRSYQETQYFGPGTRLLVL.

The chain is built from TRBV9 and TRBJ2-1; D is ambiguous. Germline CDR1 and CDR2: SGDLS and YYNGEE. This CDR3 comprises 11 residues. The germline V and J ends were trimmed by 4 bases and 10 bases, with 9 bases remaining between them. In DNA form, the CDR3 reads TGTGCCAGCAGCAACCGATACGAGCAGTTCTTC. It encodes CASSNRYEQFF. Full variable domain (rest looked up from reference TRBV9 and TRBJ2-1): DSGVTQTPKHLITATGQRVTLRCSPRSGDLSVYWYQQSLDQGLQFLIQYYNGEERAKGNILERFSAQQFPDLHSELNLSSLELGDSALYFCASSNRYEQFFGPGTRLTVL.

The chain has TRBV12-3 or TRBV12-4 and TRBJ1-2; weak D call: TRBD1 (6 bases). The V and J ends lost 5 bases and 4 bases respectively, with 17 bases between them. This CDR3 spans 15 amino acids. CDR3 sequence: CASSPRDRRTYGYTF. The CDR3 region has the DNA TGTGCCAGCAGTCCGAGAGACAGGAGAACCTATGGCTACACCTTC.

The chain employs TRBV10-3 and TRBJ1-2; D is unclear. The CDR3 loop spans 13 amino acids. Between the trimmed V and J ends, which lost 2 bases and 8 bases, there was a span of 12 bases. The germline V gene has CDR1 ENHRY and CDR2 SYGVKD. The chain's CDR3 is CAISERQSGGYTF. CDR3 bases: TGTGCCATCAGTGAGCGGCAGTCTGGGGGCTACACCTTC.

Ten or more counts support this clonotype. The V and J genes are TRBV7-9 and TRBJ2-1, with a possible D match to TRBD1 (5 bases). CDR1 is SEHNR and CDR2 is FQNEAQ in the germline V gene (reference sequence). The V end was cut by 5 bases, the J end by 2 bases, with 13 bases between. The length of the CDR3 is 15 residues. The CDR3 DNA reads TGTGCCAGCAGCCTCGATATGGGGCCCTACAATGAGCAGTTCTTC. Translation gives CASSLDMGPYNEQFF.

The V call is TRBV19, the J call TRBJ2-3; D perhaps matches TRBD2 (5 bases). V shed 3 bases and J shed 1 base, with 17 bases lying between them. The CDR3 loop spans 17 amino acids. From germline, CDR1 is LNHDA and CDR2 SQIVND (reference sequence). The CDR3 loop reads CASSMVEGISRTDTQYF. For the CDR3, the DNA is TGTGCCAGTAGTATGGTTGAGGGAATTTCTCGCACAGATACGCAGTATTTT.

This clonotype has a count of ten or more. V gene TRBV5-1 combines with J gene TRBJ2-1; possible D gene TRBD2, 6 bases. Germline CDR1 SGHRS, CDR2 YFSETQ. This CDR3 has 12 residues. The ends were cut back, 4 bases at V and 8 bases at J, with 10 bases in the middle. CDR3 residues: CASSPPSDEQFF. The CDR3 nucleotides read TGCGCCAGCAGCCCACCTAGCGATGAGCAGTTCTTC.

This clonotype appeared many times. V is TRBV24-1 and J is TRBJ2-1; 7 bases line up with TRBD1. The V gene end was trimmed by 7 bases and the J gene end by 4 bases; junction bases not matched to a gene: 6. This CDR3 region has 14 residues. Germline V gene data show CDR1 as KGHDR and CDR2 as SFDVKD. Written as DNA, the CDR3 is TGTGCCACCAGCAGACAGGGACCGTACAATGAGCAGTTCTTC. This encodes CATSRQGPYNEQFF.

The rearrangement joins TRBV6-1 to TRBJ2-7; D remains ambiguous. V was clipped by 0 bases and J by 3 bases, with 6 bases between them. CDR1 is MNHNS and CDR2 is SASEGT in the germline V gene. CDR3 length: 13 residues. CDR3 nucleotide sequence: TGTGCCAGCAGTGAAGCTGGGGTCTACGAGCAGTACTTC. Amino acid sequence: CASSEAGVYEQYF.

In its sample, this clonotype was seen many times. The V call is TRBV5-1, the J call TRBJ2-7; TRBD2 might be the D (5 bases). The CDR3 sequence is 13 residues long. Germline V gene data show CDR1 as SGHRS and CDR2 as YFSETQ. The V and J ends lost 4 bases and 2 bases respectively, with 10 bases between them. In DNA form, the CDR3 reads TGCGCCAGCAGCGGCCTGAGGGCCTACGAGCAGTACTTC. It encodes CASSGLRAYEQYF.

This clonotype showed up many times. The DNA of the CDR3 is TGTGCCAGCAGTTTAGGTAGGGCGGATTCACCCCTCCACTTT. As protein: CASSLGRADSPLHF. This chain joins TRBV12-3 or TRBV12-4 and TRBJ1-6; no clear D gene. The V and J ends lost 1 base and 8 bases respectively, with 9 bases between them. The CDR3 runs 14 residues.

This clonotype was seen many times. The chain couples TRBV5-5 to TRBJ1-2; tentatively, D is TRBD1 (5 bases). Trimming took off 1 base at V and 2 bases at J, with 18 bases between the two ends. The CDR3 runs to 17 residues. CDR1 SGHKS and CDR2 YYEKEE come from the germline V gene (reference sequence). CDR3 in amino acids: CASSLSHGRALNYGYTF. The CDR3 nucleotides read TGTGCCAGCAGCTTGAGCCACGGCAGGGCCCTGAACTATGGCTACACCTTC. Full variable domain (missing parts from reference TRBV5-5 and TRBJ1-2): DAGVTQSPTHLIKTRGQQVTLRCSPISGHKSVSWYQQVLGQGPQFIFQYYEKEERGRGNFPDRFSARQFPNYSSELNVNALLLGDSALYLCASSLSHGRALNYGYTFGSGTRLTVV.

Ten or more counts support this clonotype. The V call is TRBV6-1, the J call TRBJ1-2; tentatively, D is TRBD1 (5 bases). Trimming took 8 bases from V and 5 from J, leaving 21 bases between them. Germline CDR1 and CDR2: MNHNS and SASEGT. The CDR3 contains 15 residues. The CDR3 loop reads CASARSQAIFYGYTF. The CDR3 nucleotides are TGTGCCAGCGCAAGGTCACAGGCCATATTTTATGGCTACACCTTC.

This clonotype was recorded a few times. This rearrangement joins TRBV7-2 to TRBJ1-2, with unresolved D. CDR1 is SGHTA, CDR2 FQGNSA, per germline. The CDR3 extends over 12 amino acids. V was shortened by 2 bases and J by 3 bases, with 4 bases between the two germline ends. The CDR3 protein is CASSLNHYGYTF. The CDR3 DNA reads as TGTGCCAGCAGCTTAAACCACTATGGCTACACCTTC.

The chain employs TRBV4-1 and TRBJ1-6, with 8 nucleotides matching TRBD1. The junction had 16 bases not matched to a gene; V was cut back by 6 bases and J by 0 bases. CDR1 is MGHRA, CDR2 YSYEKL, per germline. This CDR3 has 20 amino acids. The CDR3 is CASRQRPQGQGSSYNSPLHF. DNA of the CDR3: TGCGCCAGCAGGCAACGGCCTCAAGGACAGGGAAGCTCCTATAATTCACCCCTCCACTTT.

This chain uses TRBV6-1 with TRBJ2-7; D not certain. V lost 6 bases and J 0 bases, leaving 12 bases between the germline ends. Germline CDR1 and CDR2: MNHNS and SASEGT. The CDR3 length is 14 residues. The CDR3, as DNA: TGTGCCAGCAGCCATGACTTAAACTCCTACGAGCAGTACTTC. This encodes CASSHDLNSYEQYF.

On this clonotype itself: A much larger clone is a single base away; this may be a read error. This chain joins TRBV11-3 and TRBJ2-2; D is possibly TRBD2 (5 bases). The CDR3 is 12 amino acids. Germline CDR1 is SGHNT and CDR2 is YENEEA. The CDR3 DNA reads TGTGCCAGCAGCTTACAAGACGGGGAGCTGGTTTTT. Protein: CASSLQDGELVF.

This clonotype has a count of ten or more. DNA for the CDR3: TGTGCCAGCAGTACCGGGACTGGCAATCAGCCCCAGCATTTT. It yields the protein CASSTGTGNQPQHF. This chain connects TRBV11-2 to TRBJ1-5; D is possibly TRBD1 (5 bases). The germline CDR1 and CDR2 sequences are SGHAT and FQNNGV. This CDR3 region has 14 residues. Trimming removed 6 bases at V and 2 bases at J, with 11 bases between.

This chain uses TRBV19 with TRBJ2-7; TRBD1 might be the D (6 bases). In germline, CDR1 is LNHDA, CDR2 SQIVND (reference sequence). The CDR3 is made up of 15 amino acids. V lost 3 bases to trimming and J lost 2 bases, with 14 bases between them. The DNA for the CDR3 is TGTGCCAGTAGTATCCCCGGGACACTAGCCTACGAGCAGTACTTC. Its translation: CASSIPGTLAYEQYF.